This T cell receptor beta chain originates from a study of CD8 T cells in Susac syndrome. This clonotype has a single count. TEMRA cells were FACS-enriched and CD8+ and CD4+ T cells negatively isolated. The CDR3 is 15 amino acids. V was clipped by 0 bases and J by 4 bases, with 12 bases between them. Germline V gene lookup returns CDR1 LNHNV and CDR2 YYDKDF (reference sequence). Random-hexamer reverse transcription was applied to roughly 0.5 to 1 ug RNA. immunoSEQ multiplex PCR amplified TCR beta CDR3 across 54 Vbeta, 13 Jbeta. TCRdb re-called the immunoSEQ multiplex PCR reads through MiXCR, storing one row per CDR3 protein. The sample has 400,000 to 550,000 distinct CDR3 sequences; more than 80% are singletons.

Sequencing used CD8+ T cells from PBMCs. The clonotype originates from a human donor with multiple sclerosis. This chain connects TRBV15 to TRBJ1-1; maybe TRBD1 (6 bases). The CDR3 protein is CATSRDRGAGTEAFF. The CDR3, as DNA: TGTGCCACCAGCAGAGATCGGGGGGCTGGCACTGAAGCTTTCTTT.